These T cell receptor beta chains were read from a single sample in a study of regulatory dendritic cells for organ transplantation. This table comes from immunoSEQ multiplex PCR, and its TCRdb copy is limited to in-frame clones, with some not included. The profile covers roughly 35,000 clones, with roughly nine tenths appearing a single time and over 0.06% taken by the ten largest. The material sequenced was naive CD4+ T cells from blood. All receptors derive from a human donor in good health. CDR3s include the opening cysteine and the closing phenylalanine or tryptophan. The order of the fields is D gene, clone size, V gene, J gene, CDR3 protein, CDR3 DNA. A D gene is named only where the DNA matches it firmly. The size entry is marked missing in some rows and otherwise reads once, few, many or a size class.

D: TRBD1
size: .
V: TRBV28
J: TRBJ2-7
CDR3: CASSRQGSYEQYF
DNA: TGTGCCAGCAGCAGACAGGGATCCTACGAGCAGTACTTC

D: .
size: .
V: TRBV6-6
J: TRBJ2-4
CDR3: CASSAGLAKNIQYF
DNA: TGTGCCAGCAGCGCGGGGTTAGCCAAAAACATTCAGTACTTC

D: TRBD1
size: .
V: TRBV4-2
J: TRBJ2-7
CDR3: CASSQATGTGLSYEQYF
DNA: TGTGCCAGCAGCCAAGCTACCGGGACAGGGCTCTCCTACGAGCAGTACTTC

D: TRBD1
size: .
V: TRBV6-6
J: TRBJ2-1
CDR3: CASNLPGQATSGEQFF
DNA: TGTGCCAGCAATCTACCGGGACAGGCGACCTCCGGTGAGCAGTTCTTC

D: .
size: .
V: TRBV7-9
J: TRBJ2-3
CDR3: CASSLLDTQYF
DNA: TGTGCCAGCAGCTTACTAGATACGCAGTATTTT

D: TRBD1
size: .
V: TRBV7-3
J: TRBJ2-2
CDR3: CASSVTGGRVGTGELFF
DNA: TGTGCCAGCAGCGTCACAGGGGGCCGGGTCGGCACCGGGGAGCTGTTTTTT

D: .
size: once
V: TRBV29-1
J: TRBJ2-1
CDR3: CNARGGTYNEQFF
DNA: TGCAACGCACGAGGGGGGACCTACAATGAGCAGTTCTTC

D: TRBD1
size: .
V: TRBV6-5
J: TRBJ2-7
CDR3: CASSYDRGLSYEQYF
DNA: TGTGCCAGCAGTTACGACAGGGGGCTCTCCTACGAGCAGTACTTC

D: .
size: once
V: TRBV7-2
J: TRBJ1-1
CDR3: CASSLGTEAFF
DNA: TGTGCCAGCAGCTTAGGCACTGAAGCTTTCTTT

D: .
size: .
V: TRBV30
J: TRBJ1-5
CDR3: CAWSRGRSNQPQHF
DNA: TGTGCCTGGAGTCGGGGTAGGAGCAATCAGCCCCAGCATTTT

D: TRBD2
size: .
V: TRBV7-7
J: TRBJ2-1
CDR3: CASSFPGLAGMYNEQFF
DNA: TGTGCTAGCAGCTTCCCCGGGTTAGCGGGAATGTACAATGAGCAGTTCTTC

D: TRBD1
size: once
V: TRBV9
J: TRBJ1-6
CDR3: CASSVVGTGNSPLHF
DNA: TGTGCCAGCAGCGTAGTCGGGACAGGGAATTCACCCCTCCACTTT

D: TRBD1
size: .
V: TRBV18
J: TRBJ1-4
CDR3: CASSPPSFGTGEKLFF
DNA: TGTGCCAGCTCACCACCGAGCTTCGGGACAGGGGAAAAACTGTTTTTT

D: .
size: .
V: TRBV7-2
J: TRBJ2-1
CDR3: CASSSVQGYEQFF
DNA: TGTGCCAGCAGCTCGGTCCAGGGGTATGAGCAGTTCTTC

D: TRBD2
size: .
V: TRBV6-5
J: TRBJ2-1
CDR3: CATRAGGGNEQFF
DNA: TGTGCCACCCGAGCGGGAGGAGGCAATGAGCAGTTCTTC

D: .
size: .
V: TRBV4-2
J: TRBJ1-5
CDR3: CASSQGGQSGQPQHF
DNA: TGTGCCAGCAGCCAAGGTGGACAGTCTGGTCAGCCCCAGCATTTT

D: TRBD1
size: .
V: TRBV6-6
J: TRBJ1-5
CDR3: CASSYPTGADNQPQHF
DNA: TGTGCCAGCAGTTACCCGACAGGGGCGGACAATCAGCCCCAGCATTTT

D: .
size: .
V: TRBV13
J: TRBJ1-3
CDR3: CASRAWGPRGNTIYF
DNA: TGTGCCAGCAGGGCGTGGGGGCCGCGTGGAAACACCATATATTTT

D: .
size: few
V: TRBV19
J: TRBJ1-6
CDR3: CAGGDNDSPLHF
DNA: TGTGCCGGAGGGGACAACGATTCACCCCTCCACTTT

D: .
size: .
V: TRBV5-1
J: TRBJ1-2
CDR3: CASSLQANYGYTF
DNA: TGCGCCAGCAGCCTCCAGGCTAACTATGGCTACACCTTC

D: .
size: .
V: TRBV11-2
J: TRBJ2-1
CDR3: CASSARTGTFSYNEQFF
DNA: TGTGCCAGCAGCGCAAGAACCGGGACCTTCTCCTACAATGAGCAGTTCTTC

D: TRBD1
size: .
V: TRBV7-2
J: TRBJ1-2
CDR3: CASTLTGEQYKGYTF
DNA: TGTGCCAGCACCCTCACAGGGGAGCAATATAAGGGCTACACCTTC

D: .
size: .
V: TRBV7-9
J: TRBJ1-3
CDR3: CTSRLLGGLEGNTIYF
DNA: TGTACCAGCAGACTCCTGGGGGGTCTCGAGGGAAACACCATATATTTT

D: .
size: .
V: TRBV4-2
J: TRBJ1-2
CDR3: CASSQDQFYGYTF
DNA: TGTGCCAGCAGCCAAGATCAGTTTTATGGCTACACCTTC

D: .
size: .
V: TRBV11-2
J: TRBJ2-1
CDR3: CASSPAGRGQSIGQFF
DNA: TGTGCCAGCAGCCCCGCGGGGAGGGGGCAATCGATCGGACAGTTCTTC

D: .
size: few
V: TRBV10-3
J: TRBJ2-7
CDR3: CAISGTYEQYF
DNA: TGTGCCATCAGTGGAACCTACGAGCAGTACTTC

D: TRBD1
size: .
V: TRBV19
J: TRBJ2-5
CDR3: CASSVGQGAGETQYF
DNA: TGTGCCAGTAGCGTTGGACAGGGGGCCGGGGAGACCCAGTACTTC

D: .
size: .
V: TRBV18
J: TRBJ1-2
CDR3: CASSPFKAKANYGYTF
DNA: TGTGCCAGCTCACCATTCAAGGCAAAAGCTAACTATGGCTACACCTTC

D: .
size: .
V: TRBV6-5
J: TRBJ1-5
CDR3: CASSRQGNSNQPQHF
DNA: TGTGCCAGCAGTCGGCAGGGCAATAGCAATCAGCCCCAGCATTTT

D: .
size: .
V: TRBV18
J: TRBJ1-1
CDR3: CASSSDLDAFF
DNA: TGTGCCAGCTCATCAGATCTTGACGCTTTCTTT

D: TRBD2
size: .
V: TRBV4-1
J: TRBJ2-1
CDR3: CASSQLRGTSQNHEQFF
DNA: TGCGCCAGCAGCCAACTCCGTGGGACTAGTCAGAACCATGAGCAGTTCTTC

D: TRBD1
size: few
V: TRBV27
J: TRBJ1-1
CDR3: CASSLRDRGRNTEAFF
DNA: TGTGCCAGCAGTTTACGGGACAGGGGGAGGAACACTGAAGCTTTCTTT

D: .
size: .
V: TRBV30
J: TRBJ1-1
CDR3: CAWSRGVNTEAFF
DNA: TGTGCCTGGAGTAGGGGAGTGAACACTGAAGCTTTCTTT

D: TRBD1
size: few
V: TRBV7-9
J: TRBJ2-2
CDR3: CASSPWDRVTGELFF
DNA: TGTGCCAGCAGCCCATGGGACAGGGTGACCGGGGAGCTGTTTTTT

D: .
size: .
V: TRBV5-8
J: TRBJ2-1
CDR3: CASSFWGEVHNEQFF
DNA: TGTGCCAGCAGCTTCTGGGGAGAGGTTCACAATGAGCAGTTCTTC

D: .
size: .
V: TRBV10-2
J: TRBJ2-7
CDR3: CASSGRAGSVEQYF
DNA: TGCGCCAGCAGCGGACGGGCCGGTTCGGTAGAGCAGTACTTC

D: TRBD1
size: .
V: TRBV18
J: TRBJ1-2
CDR3: CASSPAVGTGDGYTF
DNA: TGTGCCAGCTCACCAGCGGTCGGGACAGGGGATGGCTACACCTTC

D: .
size: once
V: TRBV15
J: TRBJ1-5
CDR3: CATSPGMSLDQPQHF
DNA: TGTGCCACCAGCCCAGGCATGAGTTTAGACCAGCCCCAGCATTTT

D: TRBD2
size: .
V: TRBV7-8
J: TRBJ2-1
CDR3: CASSLGLAGFYNEQFF
DNA: TGTGCCAGCAGCCTGGGTTTAGCGGGGTTCTACAATGAGCAGTTCTTC

D: TRBD1
size: .
V: TRBV5-1
J: TRBJ1-2
CDR3: CASSFDLGQGNYGYTF
DNA: TGCGCCAGCAGCTTCGATCTTGGACAGGGAAACTATGGCTACACCTTC

D: .
size: .
V: TRBV5-6
J: TRBJ1-1
CDR3: CASSLLGKVMNTEAFF
DNA: TGTGCCAGCAGCTTGTTAGGGAAGGTGATGAACACTGAAGCTTTCTTT

D: .
size: .
V: TRBV28
J: TRBJ2-7
CDR3: CASTTEPTNPDF
DNA: TGTGCCAGTACTACGGAGCCTACGAACCCAGACTTC

D: .
size: once
V: TRBV5-1
J: TRBJ1-4
CDR3: CASSLVGSGNEKLFF
DNA: TGCGCCAGCAGCTTGGTAGGGTCGGGGAATGAAAAACTGTTTTTT

D: .
size: .
V: TRBV15
J: TRBJ1-2
CDR3: CATSRDLGVFGYTF
DNA: TGTGCCACCAGCAGAGATCTCGGGGTATTTGGCTACACCTTC

D: .
size: .
V: TRBV11-1
J: TRBJ1-5
CDR3: CASSRPGVGVQPQHF
DNA: TGTGCCAGCAGCCGACCGGGGGTTGGTGTTCAGCCCCAGCATTTT

D: .
size: .
V: TRBV5-1
J: TRBJ2-6
CDR3: CASSLTGFSSSGANVLTF
DNA: TGCGCCAGCAGCCTTACAGGATTCTCGTCCTCTGGGGCCAACGTCCTGACTTTC

D: .
size: .
V: TRBV18
J: TRBJ2-2
CDR3: CASSPHLPGTGELFF
DNA: TGTGCCAGCTCACCACATCTCCCGGGGACCGGGGAGCTGTTTTTT

D: TRBD2
size: .
V: TRBV7-3
J: TRBJ2-1
CDR3: CASSSGTSSYNEQFF
DNA: TGTGCCAGCAGCTCCGGGACTAGCTCCTACAATGAGCAGTTCTTC